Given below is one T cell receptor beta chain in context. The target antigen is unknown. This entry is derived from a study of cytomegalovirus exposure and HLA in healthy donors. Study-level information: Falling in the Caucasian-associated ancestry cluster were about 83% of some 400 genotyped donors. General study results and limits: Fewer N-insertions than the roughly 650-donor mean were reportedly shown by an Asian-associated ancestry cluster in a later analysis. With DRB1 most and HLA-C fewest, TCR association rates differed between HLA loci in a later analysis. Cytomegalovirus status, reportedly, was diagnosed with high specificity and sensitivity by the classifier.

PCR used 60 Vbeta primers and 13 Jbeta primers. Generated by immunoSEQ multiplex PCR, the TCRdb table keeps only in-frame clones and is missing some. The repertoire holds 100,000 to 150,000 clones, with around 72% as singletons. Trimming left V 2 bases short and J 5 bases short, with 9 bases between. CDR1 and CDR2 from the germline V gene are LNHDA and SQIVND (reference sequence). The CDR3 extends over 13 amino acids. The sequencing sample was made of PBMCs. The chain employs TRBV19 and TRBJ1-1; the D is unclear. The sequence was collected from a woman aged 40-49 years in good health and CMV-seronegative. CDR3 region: CASSIRGETEAFF. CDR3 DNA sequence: TGTGCCAGTAGTATACGCGGGGAGACTGAAGCTTTCTTT.